A single sample gave rise to the 30 T cell receptor beta chains below, sequenced in a study of response to subunit inactivated influenza vaccine. One entry per CDR3 protein, called by TCRdb with MiXCR from the RT-PCR reads. This table holds approximately 700,000 distinct CDR3 sequences, approximately 13% found once. The input for sequencing was PBMCs from blood, taken around 15 days before vaccination. The receptors here all came from a man aged 45-65 years who received an inactivated influenza vaccine.

The V and J genes are TRBV20-1 and TRBJ1-2, with TRBD1 matching 9 bases. V shed 6 bases, J shed 5 bases, and the junction held 13 bases outside the gene matches. Germline CDR1 reads DFQATT; CDR2 reads SNEGSKA (reference sequence). This CDR3 contains 15 residues. The CDR3 region has the DNA TGCAGTGCCACTCCTCCGGGACAGGGAGGGTATGGCTACACCTTC. Translation gives CSATPPGQGGYGYTF.

This clonotype was counted between two and nine times. This sequence joins TRBV7-2 and TRBJ1-4, with no clear D. CDR1 and CDR2 from the germline V gene are SGHTA and FQGNSA. V gave up 0 bases and J gave up 5 bases, with 7 bases separating them. The CDR3 has 14 residues. CDR3: CASSLAAFNEKLFF. CDR3 coding DNA: TGTGCCAGCAGCTTAGCCGCCTTCAATGAAAAACTGTTTTTT.

CDR3 DNA: TGTGCCAGCAGCCCCGTGAGGGGCCCCCCGCGCTACAATGAGCAGTTCTTC. The encoded protein is CASSPVRGPPRYNEQFF. The chain links TRBV3-1 to TRBJ2-1; D might be TRBD1 or TRBD2, each matching 5 bases. This CDR3 is built from 17 residues. Trimming took off 4 bases at V and 3 bases at J, with 19 bases between the two ends. Germline V gene data show CDR1 as LGHDT and CDR2 as YNNKEL (reference sequence).

This clonotype occurred a few times. The CDR3 DNA follows: TGCAGTGCTTGGACTCGGGACAGGGGAAACACTGAAGCTTTCTTT. Its translation: CSAWTRDRGNTEAFF. The chain has TRBV20-1 and TRBJ1-1; the match to TRBD1 covers 10 bases. This CDR3 comprises 15 residues. Germline V CDR1 and CDR2: DFQATT, SNEGSKA (reference sequence). V lost 5 bases and J lost 2; bases outside the gene matches: 8.

This clonotype was found a few times. The chain uses TRBV5-5 and TRBJ2-1; 8 nucleotides agree with TRBD2. This CDR3 is built from 17 residues. In germline, CDR1 is SGHKS, CDR2 YYEKEE (reference sequence). Trimming removed 0 bases from V and 0 bases from J; junction bases left unmatched: 5. The CDR3 is CASSLAGGPSSYNEQFF. DNA of the CDR3: TGTGCCAGCAGCTTGGCGGGGGGGCCGAGCTCCTACAATGAGCAGTTCTTC.

This clonotype was detected only once. This chain connects TRBV19 to TRBJ1-5, with D uncertain. The CDR3 loop spans 14 amino acids. V was cut by 6 bases and J by 6 bases, with 15 bases left in between. CDR1 is LNHDA and CDR2 is SQIVND in the germline V gene (reference sequence). The CDR3 DNA follows: TGTGCCAGTAGCCCTGGGCCCTCAGGTCAGCCCCAGCATTTT. Protein sequence: CASSPGPSGQPQHF.

This clonotype was seen only a few times. The chain carries TRBV20-1 and TRBJ1-1; 12 bases are a match to TRBD1. The CDR3 covers 14 residues. J was trimmed by 11 bases and V by 3 bases; bases with no gene match: 10. The germline V gene encodes CDR1 DFQATT and CDR2 SNEGSKA (reference sequence). In nucleotides, the CDR3 is TGCAGTGCTAGTGCCGGGACAGGGGGCCTCGGGGCTTTCTTT. Translated: CSASAGTGGLGAFF.

J is TRBJ2-1 and V is TRBV6-2 or TRBV6-3, with TRBD1 matching 8 bases. CDR1 and CDR2 from the germline V gene are MNHEY and SVGEGT. The CDR3 sequence is 18 residues long. Trimming took 7 bases from V and 9 from J; bases not matched to a gene: 23. CDR3 residues: CASTPKGTGPLGVGEQFF. The DNA for the CDR3 is TGTGCCAGCACCCCAAAGGGGACAGGCCCTCTTGGGGTAGGTGAGCAGTTCTTC.

This chain connects TRBV20-1 to TRBJ2-7; 7 nucleotides line up with TRBD2. This CDR3 spans 15 amino acids. Germline assignment: CDR1 DFQATT and CDR2 SNEGSKA (reference sequence). V was pared by 3 bases and J by 2 bases, with 10 bases of the junction left unmatched. CDR3 sequence: CSARERLAEAYEQYF. The CDR3 DNA is TGCAGTGCTAGGGAAAGGCTAGCGGAAGCCTACGAGCAGTACTTC.

The chain joins TRBV4-2 to TRBJ1-5; D remains ambiguous. The V end lost 0 bases, the J end lost 4 bases, and 7 bases lay between the germline ends. Germline V gene lookup returns CDR1 LGHNA and CDR2 YNFKEQ. The CDR3 covers 14 residues. CDR3: CASSQDTRNQPQHF. The CDR3 region has the DNA TGTGCCAGCAGCCAAGATACCAGGAATCAGCCCCAGCATTTT.

In DNA form, the CDR3 reads TGCAGTGCTCCCGCCCCTCCGGACAGGACCACTATCTGGCAGTACTTC. This codes for CSAPAPPDRTTIWQYF. This rearrangement joins TRBV20-1 to TRBJ2-7; TRBD1 matches at 7 bases. The CDR3 consists of 16 residues. Germline assignment: CDR1 DFQATT and CDR2 SNEGSKA (reference sequence). Trimming cost V 5 bases and J 9 bases; bases outside gene matches: 22.

This chain joins TRBV20-1 and TRBJ1-5; D is unclear. This CDR3 is built from 15 residues. The germline V gene encodes CDR1 DFQATT and CDR2 SNEGSKA (reference sequence). V was clipped by 0 bases and J by 0 bases, with 9 bases between them. The CDR3 DNA follows: TGCAGTGCTAGAGATGAGGGATATAGCAATCAGCCCCAGCATTTT. Its protein product is CSARDEGYSNQPQHF.

The CDR3 DNA follows: TGTGCCAGCAGTTTCCTAGGGGGGGAAGCAGGGGAGCAGTTCTTC. Encoded protein: CASSFLGGEAGEQFF. The chain joins TRBV27 to TRBJ2-1; maybe TRBD2 (7 bases). Germline CDR1 is MNHEY and CDR2 is SMNVEV (reference sequence). V gave up 3 bases and J gave up 10 bases, with 19 bases separating them. There are 15 residues in the CDR3.

There are a few counts of this clonotype. This chain links TRBV20-1 with TRBJ2-1, with a tentative D call TRBD2 (5 bases). This CDR3 has 16 amino acids. The V and J ends lost 1 base and 7 bases respectively, with 20 bases between them. From germline, CDR1 is DFQATT and CDR2 SNEGSKA (reference sequence). The CDR3, as DNA: TGCAGTGCTAGAGTTGGAGCTAGCCGCTCTGGGAATGAGCAGTTCTTC. This sequence encodes CSARVGASRSGNEQFF.

This clonotype was detected ten times or more. The chain recombines TRBV12-3 or TRBV12-4 with TRBJ2-7, with D uncertain. CDR3 length: 11 amino acids. Trimming shortened V by 5 bases and J by 2 bases, and 4 bases separated the two germline ends. The DNA of the CDR3 is TGTGCCAGCAGTGGAGCCTACGAGCAGTACTTC. Amino acids: CASSGAYEQYF.

This clonotype was detected only a few times. The CDR3 loop is CSEWLANEQFF. CDR3 DNA sequence: TGCAGTGAGTGGCTAGCAAATGAGCAGTTCTTC. The chain employs TRBV20-1 and TRBJ2-1; weak D call: TRBD2 (5 bases). This CDR3 contains 11 residues. Germline values: CDR1 DFQATT, CDR2 SNEGSKA (reference sequence). The ends were cut back, 7 bases at V and 7 bases at J, with 11 bases in the middle.

The table lists this clonotype with a few counts. The V call is TRBV20-1, the J call TRBJ1-5, with a tentative D call TRBD1 (6 bases). Germline lookup yields CDR1 DFQATT and CDR2 SNEGSKA (reference sequence). CDR3 length: 14 amino acids. Trimming took 7 bases from V and 2 from J, leaving 15 bases between them. CDR3 sequence (DNA): TGCAGTGTCACACAGGGAGGAGGCAATCAGCCCCAGCATTTT. It encodes CSVTQGGGNQPQHF.

This rearrangement joins TRBV5-1 to TRBJ2-3; 8 nucleotides agree with TRBD1. The V and J ends lost 4 bases and 7 bases, in that order; junction bases with no gene match: 11. The CDR3 loop spans 15 amino acids. The germline CDR1 and CDR2 sequences are SGHRS and YFSETQ. CDR3: CASSPLGTGTYTQYF. The CDR3 DNA sequence: TGCGCCAGCAGCCCCCTAGGGACAGGAACTTATACGCAGTATTTT.

This clonotype was observed at least ten times. This chain connects TRBV25-1 to TRBJ2-4, with TRBD1 matching over 12 bases. Germline V CDR1 and CDR2: MGHDK, SYGVNS. The V and J ends lost 9 bases and 3 bases, in that order; junction bases with no gene match: 9. The CDR3 runs to 16 residues. The CDR3 DNA sequence: TGTGCCAGGAAGGGGGACAGGGGGCCGGTCAAAAACATTCAGTACTTC. This codes for CARKGDRGPVKNIQYF.

This clonotype has a count of ten or more. The genes are TRBV20-1 and TRBJ2-1; 8 bases fit TRBD2. The ends lost 0 bases at V and 4 bases at J; junction bases unmatched: 8. Looked up from germline, CDR1 is DFQATT and CDR2 is SNEGSKA (reference sequence). CDR3 length equals 16 residues. The CDR3 DNA sequence: TGCAGTGCTAGAGATACGGGGGGGCTAGGATACAATGAGCAGTTCTTC. Encoded protein: CSARDTGGLGYNEQFF.

In this sample, this clonotype turned up many times. The chain links TRBV3-1 to TRBJ2-7; D is uncertain. With 1 base removed from V and 5 bases from J, the gap between germline ends came to 6 bases. The CDR3 runs 12 residues. Germline V gene lookup returns CDR1 LGHDT and CDR2 YNNKEL (reference sequence). Written as DNA, the CDR3 is TGTGCCAGCAGCCAAGTCGGCCACGAGCAGTACTTC. Translating gives CASSQVGHEQYF.

The J gene is TRBJ1-1, the V gene TRBV12-3 or TRBV12-4; D gene unclear. CDR3 length equals 13 residues. V dropped 3 bases and J dropped 4 bases, with 9 bases sitting between them. The CDR3 sequence is CASSFGVGTEAFF. CDR3 in DNA: TGTGCCAGCAGTTTTGGTGTCGGCACTGAAGCTTTCTTT.

The genes are TRBV28 and TRBJ1-5; TRBD1 matches at 10 bases. CDR3 length: 13 amino acids. Germline loops: CDR1 MDHEN, CDR2 SYDVKM. Trimming cost V 8 bases and J 6 bases; bases outside gene matches: 4. CDR3 region: CASDGTGVQPQHF. CDR3 nucleotides: TGTGCCAGCGACGGGACAGGGGTTCAGCCCCAGCATTTT.

The chain employs TRBV6-1 and TRBJ2-3, with D hard to call. V was trimmed by 3 bases and J by 4 bases, leaving 11 bases between them. This CDR3 is 14 amino acids long. From germline, CDR1 is MNHNS and CDR2 SASEGT. CDR3 DNA: TGTGCCAGCAGTGAGCGATCAGCGCCAGATACGCAGTATTTT. It encodes CASSERSAPDTQYF.

At least ten counts were recorded for this clonotype. This chain links TRBV9 with TRBJ1-4; tentative D call: TRBD1 (6 bases). There are 15 residues in the CDR3. Trimming took 0 bases from V and 8 from J, leaving 14 bases between them. CDR1 is SGDLS and CDR2 is YYNGEE in the germline V gene. CDR3 in DNA: TGTGCCAGCAGCGTAGAAGGCCGGAGGGGGGAAAAACTGTTTTTT. Its protein product is CASSVEGRRGEKLFF.

The chain recombines TRBV6-1 with TRBJ2-1; 12 bases align to TRBD2. J gave up 7 bases and V 6 bases, and 10 bases lay outside the gene matches. This CDR3 is 16 amino acids long. Germline lookup yields CDR1 MNHNS and CDR2 SASEGT. CDR3 DNA: TGTGCCAGCAGGACGATGGGACTAGCGGGTGTGAATGAGCAGTTCTTC. Translated: CASRTMGLAGVNEQFF.

In regard to this clonotype: A much larger clone differs from this one at a single base, so this may be a read error. The chain combines TRBV7-3 with TRBJ2-1, with D unresolved. The germline V gene has CDR1 SGHTA and CDR2 FQGTGA. CDR3 length: 15 residues. Trimming shortened V by 5 bases and J by 6 bases, and 17 bases separated the two germline ends. This CDR3 is CASSPTLGVGNEQFF. As DNA, the CDR3 is TGTGCCAGCAGCCCCACTCTTGGAGTGGGCAATGAGCAGTTCTTC.

This clonotype occurred a few times. This chain connects TRBV28 to TRBJ2-1, with 9 bases that match TRBD1. Trimming removed 5 bases from V and 6 bases from J; junction bases left unmatched: 8. The CDR3 runs 15 residues. The germline V gene has CDR1 MDHEN and CDR2 SYDVKM. CDR3 loop: CASSNPGQGRNEQFF. The CDR3 nucleotides read TGTGCCAGCAGTAACCCGGGACAGGGCCGCAATGAGCAGTTCTTC.

The chain employs TRBV11-2 and TRBJ1-1; D uncertain. Trimming cost V 2 bases and J 3 bases, with 7 bases left between them. Germline V CDR1 and CDR2: SGHAT, FQNNGV. The CDR3 sequence is 13 residues long. CDR3 protein: CASSLRRDTEAFF. The CDR3, as DNA: TGTGCCAGCAGCTTACGGAGGGACACTGAAGCTTTCTTT.

The chain is built from TRBV5-5 and TRBJ1-2; maybe TRBD1 (6 bases). The CDR3 is 13 amino acids. The V gene lost 4 bases and the J gene lost 8 bases, with 15 bases spanning the gap. Germline V lookup: CDR1 SGHKS, CDR2 YYEKEE (reference sequence). The DNA for the CDR3 is TGTGCCAGCAGCCCTGACCCGACAGGCGGCTACACCTTC. This sequence encodes CASSPDPTGGYTF.